The 5 T cell receptor beta chains presented below share a single source sample, sequenced in a study of vaccination and CD4 T cells after COVID-19. Described treatment: roughly 10-day PBMC culture with coronavirus spike peptide pools or control peptides (ViraFEST assay). Oncomine TCR Beta short-read sequencing was applied to DNA from cultured CD4+ T cells. TCRdb recomputed calls from the PCR reads with MiXCR, one row per CDR3 protein. The sample yields roughly 15,000 distinct CDR3 sequences, roughly 51% seen once. No cognate antigen is known for these TCRs. Sequences were obtained from CD4+ T cells from blood, cultured in vitro. Receptor source: a human donor who had recovered from COVID-19.

This rearrangement joins TRBV30 to TRBJ1-2, with a possible D match to TRBD1 (5 bases). CDR3 length: 15 residues. Per the germline V gene, CDR1 is GTSNPN and CDR2 is SVGIG (reference sequence). Trimming left V 3 bases short and J 3 bases short, with 17 bases between. The DNA of the CDR3 is TGTGCCTGGAGCCCCCCGTTAGGGGTCTACTATGGCTACACCTTC. Translated: CAWSPPLGVYYGYTF.

This clonotype was detected a few times. The chain has TRBV7-9 and TRBJ2-3; 7 bases agree with TRBD2. Germline V gene sequence: CDR1 SEHNR, CDR2 FQNEAQ (reference sequence). The V and J ends lost 1 base and 5 bases, in that order; junction bases with no gene match: 12. The CDR3 contains 17 residues. CDR3 sequence reads: CASSLGLGRGVGDTQYF. The CDR3 DNA is TGTGCCAGCAGCTTAGGCCTGGGGAGGGGAGTGGGAGATACGCAGTATTTT.

This chain links TRBV5-1 with TRBJ1-1; 7 nucleotides agree with TRBD1. J was trimmed by 0 bases and V by 7 bases; bases with no gene match: 12. The CDR3 sequence is 16 residues long. Germline V gene lookup returns CDR1 SGHRS and CDR2 YFSETQ. CDR3 residues: CASGETGFGMNTEAFF. CDR3 nucleotides: TGCGCCAGCGGGGAGACAGGGTTCGGAATGAACACTGAAGCTTTCTTT.

The rearrangement links TRBV5-1 to TRBJ1-1; the D gene is possibly TRBD1 (5 bases). Germline values: CDR1 SGHRS, CDR2 YFSETQ. Trimming cost V 4 bases and J 4 bases, with 11 bases left between them. The CDR3 has 13 residues. This CDR3 is CASSLLGGTEAFF. In nucleotides, the CDR3 is TGCGCCAGCAGCCTTCTGGGGGGCACTGAAGCTTTCTTT.

This clonotype was observed a handful of times. This sequence joins TRBV7-6 and TRBJ2-7; D possibly corresponds to TRBD1 (6 bases). Germline CDR1 and CDR2: SGHVS and FNYEAQ. This CDR3 is 19 amino acids long. Trimming shortened V by 5 bases and J by 2 bases, and 28 bases separated the two germline ends. DNA for the CDR3: TGTGCCAGCAGCGCATATCGGTCCGGGACACTTGGTCAAACCTACGAGCAGTACTTC. As protein: CASSAYRSGTLGQTYEQYF.